A selection of T cell receptor beta chains follows, all from one sample in a study of control samples from healthy donors and cancer patients. Libraries were prepared by immunoSEQ multiplex PCR; TCRdb keeps only in-frame clonotypes and omits some of them. Altogether 100,000 to 150,000 clones are present, around 87% being singletons, with the ten largest covering over 7.5%. The sample comprised blood. Source of these receptors: a middle-aged man in good health. The CDR3 runs from the conserved cysteine through the conserved F or W. Each record gives: CDR3 DNA, CDR3 protein, clone size, V gene, J gene, D gene. A D gene is named only where the DNA matches it firmly. The listing skips clone size in some rows; elsewhere it reads once, few, many or a size class.

cdr3_nt: TGTGCCAGCAGCTCCGGACAGGGCTGGGGGAAACTGTTTTTT
cdr3_aa: CASSSGQGWGKLFF
clone_size: .
v_call: TRBV11-3
j_call: TRBJ1-4
d_call: TRBD1

cdr3_nt: TGTGCCAGCAGGACAGGGAACTATGGCTACACCTTC
cdr3_aa: CASRTGNYGYTF
clone_size: few
v_call: TRBV6-6
j_call: TRBJ1-2
d_call: TRBD1

cdr3_nt: TGCAGTGCAAAGACGGGGGGGCCCCAGCATTTT
cdr3_aa: CSAKTGGPQHF
clone_size: .
v_call: TRBV20-1
j_call: TRBJ1-5
d_call: .

cdr3_nt: TGCGCCAGCAGGGGGGTGAATCAAGAGACCCAGTACTTC
cdr3_aa: CASRGVNQETQYF
clone_size: .
v_call: TRBV5-1
j_call: TRBJ2-5
d_call: .

cdr3_nt: TGTGCCAGCAGCTTACTGGGGGTCCAAAGCTCTGGAAACACCATATATTTT
cdr3_aa: CASSLLGVQSSGNTIYF
clone_size: .
v_call: TRBV7-9
j_call: TRBJ1-3
d_call: .

cdr3_nt: TGTGCCAGCAGTGAACTGGGGGGCAATCAGCCCCAGCATTTT
cdr3_aa: CASSELGGNQPQHF
clone_size: .
v_call: TRBV6-1
j_call: TRBJ1-5
d_call: .

cdr3_nt: TGTGCCAGCAGCGTAGCGTCCACCTCTGGGGCCAACGTCCTGACTTTC
cdr3_aa: CASSVASTSGANVLTF
clone_size: .
v_call: TRBV9
j_call: TRBJ2-6
d_call: .

cdr3_nt: TGTGCCAGCAGTTCTGTTCCGGGACAGGGGAACACTGAAGCTTTCTTT
cdr3_aa: CASSSVPGQGNTEAFF
clone_size: .
v_call: TRBV6-2/TRBV6-3
j_call: TRBJ1-1
d_call: TRBD1

cdr3_nt: TGTGCCTGGAGTGTTGGTTTAAGGGCAGTGAACACCGGGGAGCTGTTTTTT
cdr3_aa: CAWSVGLRAVNTGELFF
clone_size: .
v_call: TRBV30
j_call: TRBJ2-2
d_call: .

cdr3_nt: TGTGCCAGCAGTTTAAACCGGGGTGCTGAAGCTTTCTTT
cdr3_aa: CASSLNRGAEAFF
clone_size: .
v_call: TRBV12-3/TRBV12-4
j_call: TRBJ1-1
d_call: .

cdr3_nt: TGCGCCAGCAGCGAAAGGACAGAGTCACCCCTCCACTTT
cdr3_aa: CASSERTESPLHF
clone_size: .
v_call: TRBV5-1
j_call: TRBJ1-6
d_call: .

cdr3_nt: TGCAGCGTGGCCGGGCCTACAAGTAATGAAAAACTGTTTTTT
cdr3_aa: CSVAGPTSNEKLFF
clone_size: .
v_call: TRBV29-1
j_call: TRBJ1-4
d_call: .

cdr3_nt: TGTGCCATCAGGGGAGACGGGGGTTCGGGCCAGCCCCAGCATTTT
cdr3_aa: CAIRGDGGSGQPQHF
clone_size: few
v_call: TRBV10-3
j_call: TRBJ1-5
d_call: .

cdr3_nt: TGTGCCAGCAGCTTAGCGATCGGGGGGGGCTCCTGGGGGCAGCCCCAGCATTTT
cdr3_aa: CASSLAIGGGSWGQPQHF
clone_size: few
v_call: TRBV7-2
j_call: TRBJ1-5
d_call: .

cdr3_nt: TGTGCCAGCAAGGGGACTAGCATTAACAATGAGCAGTTCTTC
cdr3_aa: CASKGTSINNEQFF
clone_size: .
v_call: TRBV9
j_call: TRBJ2-1
d_call: TRBD2

cdr3_nt: TGTGCCAGCAGCTTAGTGGGGGGACGGACTGAAGCTTTCTTT
cdr3_aa: CASSLVGGRTEAFF
clone_size: .
v_call: TRBV7-2
j_call: TRBJ1-1
d_call: .

cdr3_nt: TGTGCCAGTCCCTTGAACACTGAAGCTTTCTTT
cdr3_aa: CASPLNTEAFF
clone_size: .
v_call: TRBV6-5
j_call: TRBJ1-1
d_call: .

cdr3_nt: TGTGCCAGCAGCCCTTTCCGGGACCTATACGAGCAGTACTTC
cdr3_aa: CASSPFRDLYEQYF
clone_size: .
v_call: TRBV3-1/TRBV3-2
j_call: TRBJ2-7
d_call: .

cdr3_nt: TGTGCCAGCAGCTTGGGTCCCAGACCCTTAGAAGCCACCTTC
cdr3_aa: CASSLGPRPLEATF
clone_size: .
v_call: TRBV5-6
j_call: TRBJ1-2
d_call: .

cdr3_nt: TGTGCCACCAGCAGAAACAGGGGAGGCGAAAAACTGTTTTTT
cdr3_aa: CATSRNRGGEKLFF
clone_size: once
v_call: TRBV15
j_call: TRBJ1-4
d_call: TRBD1

cdr3_nt: TGTGCCAGCAGCCCCCACCCGTCGCGAGGGGTCGTAGAGACCCAGTACTTC
cdr3_aa: CASSPHPSRGVVETQYF
clone_size: .
v_call: TRBV3-1/TRBV3-2
j_call: TRBJ2-5
d_call: .

cdr3_nt: TGTGCCAGCAGTTTGGGGCGGCGCACTGAAGCTTTCTTT
cdr3_aa: CASSLGRRTEAFF
clone_size: .
v_call: TRBV6-6
j_call: TRBJ1-1
d_call: .

cdr3_nt: TGTGCCAGCAGCTTGGTAGGTGCTGGCCCAGATACGCAGTATTTT
cdr3_aa: CASSLVGAGPDTQYF
clone_size: .
v_call: TRBV5-4
j_call: TRBJ2-3
d_call: .

cdr3_nt: TGCAGCGTACCGGTGAGGCTGTCGGGGAATGAGCAGTTCTTC
cdr3_aa: CSVPVRLSGNEQFF
clone_size: .
v_call: TRBV29-1
j_call: TRBJ2-1
d_call: .

cdr3_nt: TGTGCCAGCAGTGACTCGAGTCCAGGGTGGCCGTACTTC
cdr3_aa: CASSDSSPGWPYF
clone_size: .
v_call: TRBV6-4
j_call: TRBJ2-7
d_call: .

cdr3_nt: TGCAGCGTTCCTATTCAGACAGGCTATGGCTACACCTTC
cdr3_aa: CSVPIQTGYGYTF
clone_size: .
v_call: TRBV29-1
j_call: TRBJ1-2
d_call: .

cdr3_nt: TGTGCCAGCAGCTTTTTGGGGGGCCAAGAGACCCAGTACTTC
cdr3_aa: CASSFLGGQETQYF
clone_size: few
v_call: TRBV7-7
j_call: TRBJ2-5
d_call: .

cdr3_nt: TGCGCCAGCAGCTTGGTCGGCGGGTACGAGCAGTACTTC
cdr3_aa: CASSLVGGYEQYF
clone_size: .
v_call: TRBV5-1
j_call: TRBJ2-7
d_call: .

cdr3_nt: TGCGCCAGCAGCCAAACCTCCCGGGAGGGGGCTCGGACTGAAGCTTTCTTT
cdr3_aa: CASSQTSREGARTEAFF
clone_size: .
v_call: TRBV4-1
j_call: TRBJ1-1
d_call: TRBD1

cdr3_nt: TGTGCCAGCTCACCTACGAGGGGTAACACTGAAGCTTTCTTT
cdr3_aa: CASSPTRGNTEAFF
clone_size: .
v_call: TRBV18
j_call: TRBJ1-1
d_call: .

cdr3_nt: TGTGCCAGCAGCTTAATGTCTGGGCAGACTCTCTCTGGAAACACCATATATTTT
cdr3_aa: CASSLMSGQTLSGNTIYF
clone_size: .
v_call: TRBV11-2
j_call: TRBJ1-3
d_call: .

cdr3_nt: TGTGCCAGCAGCTTAGTGGAGGGGAGCTCTGGAAACACCATATATTTT
cdr3_aa: CASSLVEGSSGNTIYF
clone_size: .
v_call: TRBV11-2
j_call: TRBJ1-3
d_call: .

cdr3_nt: TGTGCCAGTAGTATCGCCAGGGGGTGGTTACGAACTAATGAAAAACTGTTTTTT
cdr3_aa: CASSIARGWLRTNEKLFF
clone_size: .
v_call: TRBV19
j_call: TRBJ1-4
d_call: TRBD1

cdr3_nt: TGTGCCAGCAGCGTAGGAAAGGGGGCAGCGGGGGCCAACGTCCTGACTTTC
cdr3_aa: CASSVGKGAAGANVLTF
clone_size: .
v_call: TRBV9
j_call: TRBJ2-6
d_call: TRBD1

cdr3_nt: TGTGCCAGCAGCTTAGAGGGTCTCGAGCAGTACTTC
cdr3_aa: CASSLEGLEQYF
clone_size: once
v_call: TRBV7-2
j_call: TRBJ2-7
d_call: .

cdr3_nt: TGTGCCAGCAGCCGCCGGGACAGAGACACAGATACGCAGTATTTT
cdr3_aa: CASSRRDRDTDTQYF
clone_size: many
v_call: TRBV5-4
j_call: TRBJ2-3
d_call: TRBD1

cdr3_nt: TGCAGCGTTGAAGATCCAGTTAGGGGACTAGGGAACACCGGGGAGCTGTTTTTT
cdr3_aa: CSVEDPVRGLGNTGELFF
clone_size: .
v_call: TRBV29-1
j_call: TRBJ2-2
d_call: TRBD2

cdr3_nt: TGCGCCAGCAGCCAAGAACCGGGACAGGGGGCAGCTAATGAAAAACTGTTTTTT
cdr3_aa: CASSQEPGQGAANEKLFF
clone_size: once
v_call: TRBV4-3
j_call: TRBJ1-4
d_call: TRBD1

cdr3_nt: TGTGCCAGCAGTTCCCAGGGAAACACTGAAGCTTTCTTT
cdr3_aa: CASSSQGNTEAFF
clone_size: .
v_call: TRBV7-3
j_call: TRBJ1-1
d_call: .

cdr3_nt: TGTGCCAGCAGCTTAGCGTCCAGATACCAAGAGACCCAGTACTTC
cdr3_aa: CASSLASRYQETQYF
clone_size: .
v_call: TRBV7-2
j_call: TRBJ2-5
d_call: .

cdr3_nt: TGTGCCAGCAGCCCCGACAGGGACCTACACTACGAGCAGTACTTC
cdr3_aa: CASSPDRDLHYEQYF
clone_size: .
v_call: TRBV19
j_call: TRBJ2-7
d_call: TRBD1

cdr3_nt: TGTGCCAGCAGCGGACAGGGAAAAGAGCAGCCCCAGCATTTT
cdr3_aa: CASSGQGKEQPQHF
clone_size: .
v_call: TRBV6-6
j_call: TRBJ1-5
d_call: TRBD1

cdr3_nt: TGTGCCAGCAGCCGAACGACTAGCGGGGGGTCCGAGCAGTACTTC
cdr3_aa: CASSRTTSGGSEQYF
clone_size: .
v_call: TRBV5-5
j_call: TRBJ2-7
d_call: TRBD2

cdr3_nt: TGTGCCAGCAGCCCTACATTAGGTCGAACTAATGAAAAACTGTTTTTT
cdr3_aa: CASSPTLGRTNEKLFF
clone_size: .
v_call: TRBV11-3
j_call: TRBJ1-4
d_call: .

cdr3_nt: TGTGCCAGCAGTGAAGAGTCCAGGGGAACCCTCCACTTT
cdr3_aa: CASSEESRGTLHF
clone_size: .
v_call: TRBV6-1
j_call: TRBJ1-6
d_call: .

cdr3_nt: TGTGCCAGCAGAAGACTAGCGGTGGGTGCAGATACGCAGTATTTT
cdr3_aa: CASRRLAVGADTQYF
clone_size: once
v_call: TRBV6-5
j_call: TRBJ2-3
d_call: TRBD2

cdr3_nt: TGTGCCACCAGTGGTCTCAGATCCACAGATACGCAGTATTTT
cdr3_aa: CATSGLRSTDTQYF
clone_size: few
v_call: TRBV24-1
j_call: TRBJ2-3
d_call: .

cdr3_nt: TGTGCCACCAGCAGAGGGCCCCGGGACAGGGTGGACACCGGGGAGCTGTTTTTT
cdr3_aa: CATSRGPRDRVDTGELFF
clone_size: .
v_call: TRBV15
j_call: TRBJ2-2
d_call: TRBD1

cdr3_nt: TGTGCCAGCAGCTTTACAGAGTATGACGGGGAGCTGTTTTTT
cdr3_aa: CASSFTEYDGELFF
clone_size: .
v_call: TRBV7-8
j_call: TRBJ2-2
d_call: .

cdr3_nt: TGTGCCAGCAGCTTGGGCAGGGCTGCAACTAATGAAAAACTGTTTTTT
cdr3_aa: CASSLGRAATNEKLFF
clone_size: .
v_call: TRBV5-8
j_call: TRBJ1-4
d_call: .

cdr3_nt: TGTGCCACCAGTGATTTGTTAGCGGGGGGTTCGGTTTCGAACACCGGGGAGCTGTTTTTT
cdr3_aa: CATSDLLAGGSVSNTGELFF
clone_size: once
v_call: TRBV24-1
j_call: TRBJ2-2
d_call: TRBD2